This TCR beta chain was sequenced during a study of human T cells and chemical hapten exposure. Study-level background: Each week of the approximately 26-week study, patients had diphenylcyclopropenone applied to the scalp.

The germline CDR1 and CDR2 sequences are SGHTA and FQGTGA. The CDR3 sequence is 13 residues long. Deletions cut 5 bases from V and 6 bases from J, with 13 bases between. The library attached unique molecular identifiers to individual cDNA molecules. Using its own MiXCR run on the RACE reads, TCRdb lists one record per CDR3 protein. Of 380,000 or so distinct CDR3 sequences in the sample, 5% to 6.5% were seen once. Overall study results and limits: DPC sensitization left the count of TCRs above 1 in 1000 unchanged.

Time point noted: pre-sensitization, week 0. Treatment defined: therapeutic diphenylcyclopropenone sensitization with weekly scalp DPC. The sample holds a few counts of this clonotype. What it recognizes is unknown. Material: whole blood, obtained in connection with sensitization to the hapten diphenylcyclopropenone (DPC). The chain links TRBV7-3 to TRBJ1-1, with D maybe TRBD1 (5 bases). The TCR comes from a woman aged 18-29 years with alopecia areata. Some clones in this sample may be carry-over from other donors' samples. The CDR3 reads CASSATRGAEAFF. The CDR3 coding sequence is TGTGCCAGCAGCGCCACAAGGGGAGCTGAAGCTTTCTTT.